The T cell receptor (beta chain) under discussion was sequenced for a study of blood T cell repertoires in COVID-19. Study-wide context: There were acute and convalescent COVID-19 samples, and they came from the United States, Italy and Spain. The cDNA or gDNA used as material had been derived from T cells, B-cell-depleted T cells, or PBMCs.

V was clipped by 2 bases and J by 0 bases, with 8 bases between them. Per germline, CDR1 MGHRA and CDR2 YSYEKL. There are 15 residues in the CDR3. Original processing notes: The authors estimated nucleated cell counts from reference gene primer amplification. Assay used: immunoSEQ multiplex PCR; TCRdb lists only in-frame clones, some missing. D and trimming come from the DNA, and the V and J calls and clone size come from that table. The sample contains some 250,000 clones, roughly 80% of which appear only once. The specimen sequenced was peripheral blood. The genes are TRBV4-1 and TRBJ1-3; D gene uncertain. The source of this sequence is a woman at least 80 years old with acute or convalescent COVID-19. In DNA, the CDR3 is TGCGCCAGCAGCCAACCTCTTTCCTCTGGAAACACCATATATTTT. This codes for CASSQPLSSGNTIYF.